The rows below give T cell receptor beta chains drawn from one sample of a study of T cell changes during pregnancy in multiple sclerosis. Assay: immunoSEQ multiplex PCR; the TCRdb copy retains only in-frame clones and omits some. This table holds about 80,000 clones, just over 90% found once. The material sequenced was peripheral blood, taken before pregnancy. These receptors all stem from a female donor with multiple sclerosis, enrolled in a pregnancy study. CDR3s include the opening cysteine and the closing phenylalanine or tryptophan. Each record gives: D gene, clone size, V gene, J gene, CDR3 protein, CDR3 DNA. The D gene is left open where the match is weak. Not all rows give a size; the values are once, few, many and, for expanded clones, a class.

>TRBD1|NA|TRBV5-1|TRBJ1-1
CASSSGQGAMNTEAFF
TGCGCCAGCAGCTCGGGACAGGGGGCCATGAACACTGAAGCTTTCTTT
>TRBD2|NA|TRBV28|TRBJ2-3
CASSHTSDTDTQYF
TGTGCCAGCAGCCACACTAGCGACACAGATACGCAGTATTTT
>TRBD1|NA|TRBV2|TRBJ1-1
CASSESRPGQTHFLNTEAFF
TGTGCCAGCAGTGAATCACGGCCGGGACAGACTCATTTTTTGAACACTGAAGCTTTCTTT
>TRBD1|NA|TRBV7-8|TRBJ2-5
CASTRQGGLQETQYF
TGTGCCAGCACCCGACAGGGGGGCCTCCAAGAGACCCAGTACTTC
>TRBD1|NA|TRBV7-9|TRBJ2-2
CASRARQGVGTGELFF
TGTGCCAGCAGAGCCCGACAGGGCGTGGGCACCGGGGAGCTGTTTTTT
>NA|NA|TRBV27|TRBJ2-7
CASSLGGSGYEQYF
TGTGCCAGCAGTTTAGGGGGGAGTGGCTACGAGCAGTACTTC
>TRBD1|once|TRBV7-2|TRBJ1-3
CASSPRQGRNTIYF
TGTGCCAGCAGCCCTAGACAGGGGAGGAACACCATATATTTT
>TRBD1|NA|TRBV6-1|TRBJ2-3
CASTQGQGARDTQYF
TGTGCCAGCACACAGGGACAGGGGGCGCGAGATACGCAGTATTTT
>NA|NA|TRBV6-5|TRBJ1-2
CASSGGQRNYGYTF
TGTGCCAGCAGTGGTGGACAGAGAAACTATGGCTACACCTTC
>TRBD1|once|TRBV5-4|TRBJ2-7
CASSPEDRGSPYEQYF
TGTGCCAGCAGCCCGGAGGACAGGGGTTCCCCCTACGAGCAGTACTTC
>NA|NA|TRBV19|TRBJ1-4
CASSIGNRRTNEKLFF
TGTGCCAGTAGTATAGGAAACAGGCGGACTAATGAAAAACTGTTTTTT
>TRBD1|NA|TRBV5-4|TRBJ2-5
CASSGGQFQETQYF
TGTGCCAGCAGCGGGGGACAGTTCCAAGAGACCCAGTACTTC
>TRBD2|NA|TRBV19|TRBJ2-7
CASSMGRAGVGEQYF
TGTGCCAGTAGTATGGGGCGAGCGGGAGTGGGCGAGCAGTACTTC
>TRBD1|once|TRBV4-2|TRBJ2-3
CASSQGTGDTDTQYF
TGTGCCAGCAGCCAAGGGACAGGCGACACAGATACGCAGTATTTT
>NA|NA|TRBV2|TRBJ2-5
CASSGTQETQYF
TGTGCCAGTTCCGGGACTCAAGAGACCCAGTACTTC
>TRBD1|NA|TRBV28|TRBJ1-5
CASRLAAGGYQPQHF
TGTGCCAGCAGGTTGGCAGCAGGGGGATATCAGCCCCAGCATTTT
>TRBD1|NA|TRBV7-9|TRBJ1-1
CASSSGQGLMNTEAFF
TGTGCCAGCAGCTCTGGACAGGGACTTATGAACACTGAAGCTTTCTTT
>TRBD1|NA|TRBV27|TRBJ2-5
CASSLQGDLQETQYF
TGTGCCAGCAGTTTACAGGGGGACCTCCAAGAGACCCAGTACTTC
>TRBD1|NA|TRBV29-1|TRBJ1-2
CSVETGGKGTF
TGCAGCGTAGAGACAGGGGGCAAAGGCACCTTC
>TRBD1|NA|TRBV28|TRBJ2-7
CASSPAGQGGYEQYF
TGTGCCAGCAGTCCCGCGGGACAGGGGGGCTACGAGCAGTACTTC
>TRBD1|NA|TRBV6-6|TRBJ1-2
CASSRDRIQTNYGYTF
TGTGCCAGCAGTCGGGACAGAATCCAAACTAACTATGGCTACACCTTC
>NA|NA|TRBV11-2|TRBJ1-5
CASSRGAGRDQPQHF
TGTGCCAGCAGCCGAGGCGCAGGGAGGGATCAGCCCCAGCATTTT
>NA|NA|TRBV9|TRBJ2-2
CASSVQGLANTGELFF
TGTGCCAGCAGCGTACAGGGCCTCGCGAACACCGGGGAGCTGTTTTTT
>NA|NA|TRBV6-1|TRBJ2-7
CASSEAASGPYEQYF
TGTGCCAGCAGTGAAGCGGCCAGCGGGCCTTACGAGCAGTACTTC
>NA|NA|TRBV5-5|TRBJ1-2
CASSDRGRVDYGYTF
TGTGCCAGCAGCGACCGGGGTAGGGTAGACTATGGCTACACCTTC